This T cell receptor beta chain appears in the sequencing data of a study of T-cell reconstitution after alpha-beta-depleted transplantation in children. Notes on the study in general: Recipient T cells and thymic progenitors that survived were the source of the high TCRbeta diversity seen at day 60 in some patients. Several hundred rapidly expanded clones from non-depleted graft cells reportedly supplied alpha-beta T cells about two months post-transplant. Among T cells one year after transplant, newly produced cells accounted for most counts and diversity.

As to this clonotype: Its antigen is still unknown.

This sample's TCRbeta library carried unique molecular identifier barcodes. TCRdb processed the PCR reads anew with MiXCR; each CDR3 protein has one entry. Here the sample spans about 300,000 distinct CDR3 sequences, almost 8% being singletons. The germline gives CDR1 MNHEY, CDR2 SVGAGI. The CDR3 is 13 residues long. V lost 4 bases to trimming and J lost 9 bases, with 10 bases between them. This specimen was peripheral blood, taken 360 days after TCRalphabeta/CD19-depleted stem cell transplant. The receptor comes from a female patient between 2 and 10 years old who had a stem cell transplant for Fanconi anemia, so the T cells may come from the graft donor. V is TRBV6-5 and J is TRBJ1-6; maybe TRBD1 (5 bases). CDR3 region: CASSSGRGSPLHF. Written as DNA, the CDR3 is TGTGCCAGCAGTTCTGGGAGGGGTTCACCCCTCCACTTT.